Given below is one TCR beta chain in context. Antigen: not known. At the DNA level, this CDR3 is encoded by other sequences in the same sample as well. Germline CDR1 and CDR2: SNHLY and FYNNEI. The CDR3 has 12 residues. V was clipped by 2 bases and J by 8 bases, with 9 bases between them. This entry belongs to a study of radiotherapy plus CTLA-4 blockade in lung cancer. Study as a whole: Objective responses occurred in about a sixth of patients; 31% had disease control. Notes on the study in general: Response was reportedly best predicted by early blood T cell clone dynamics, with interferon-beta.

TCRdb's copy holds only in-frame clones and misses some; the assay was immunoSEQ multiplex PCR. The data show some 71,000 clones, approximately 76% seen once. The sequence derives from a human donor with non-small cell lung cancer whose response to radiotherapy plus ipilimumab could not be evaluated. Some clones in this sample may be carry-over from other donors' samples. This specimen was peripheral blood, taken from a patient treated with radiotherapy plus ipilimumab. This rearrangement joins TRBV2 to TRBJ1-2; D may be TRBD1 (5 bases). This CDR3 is CASSEWGDGYTF. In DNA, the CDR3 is TGTGCCAGCAGTGAATGGGGGGACGGCTACACCTTC.